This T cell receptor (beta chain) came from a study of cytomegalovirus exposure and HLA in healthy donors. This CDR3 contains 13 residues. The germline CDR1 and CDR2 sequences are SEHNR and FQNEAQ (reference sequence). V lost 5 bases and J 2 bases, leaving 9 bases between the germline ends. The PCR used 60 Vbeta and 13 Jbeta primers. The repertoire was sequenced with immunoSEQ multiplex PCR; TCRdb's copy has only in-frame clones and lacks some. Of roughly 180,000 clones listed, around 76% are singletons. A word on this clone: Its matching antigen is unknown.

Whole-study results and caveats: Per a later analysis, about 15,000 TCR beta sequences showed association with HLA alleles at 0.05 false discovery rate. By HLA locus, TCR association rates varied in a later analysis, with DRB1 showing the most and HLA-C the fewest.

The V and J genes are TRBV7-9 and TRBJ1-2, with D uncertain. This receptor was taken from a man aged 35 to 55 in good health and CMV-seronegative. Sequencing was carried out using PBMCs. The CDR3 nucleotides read TGTGCCAGCAGCCCCGACACAAACTATGGCTACACCTTC. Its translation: CASSPDTNYGYTF.